The 22 T cell receptor beta chains reported below all come from one sample, sequenced in a study of cytomegalovirus exposure and HLA in healthy donors. The study ran its PCR with 60 Vbeta and 13 Jbeta primers. Using immunoSEQ multiplex PCR, the repertoire was profiled, and TCRdb retains in-frame clones only, with some absent. Here the sample spans approximately 220,000 clones, over 80% being singletons. Sample: PBMCs. These TCRs come from a boy aged 2 to 10 in good health and CMV-seronegative.

The genes are TRBV19 and TRBJ1-2; D might be TRBD1 (5 bases). Trimming removed 0 bases from V and 4 bases from J, with 18 bases in between. Germline V gene sequence: CDR1 LNHDA, CDR2 SQIVND (reference sequence). CDR3 length equals 17 residues. The chain's CDR3 is CASSIENWRGNLYGYTF. In DNA form, the CDR3 reads TGTGCCAGTAGTATAGAAAATTGGCGGGGGAACCTCTATGGCTACACCTTC.

The chain couples TRBV6-5 to TRBJ2-7, with no clear D. V was clipped by 5 bases and J by 0 bases, with 11 bases between them. The CDR3 has 14 residues. The germline V gene has CDR1 MNHEY and CDR2 SVGAGI. The CDR3 is CASSPRDNSYEQYF. For the CDR3, the DNA is TGTGCCAGCAGTCCCAGAGACAACTCCTACGAGCAGTACTTC.

This clone was detected a few times. The V gene is TRBV6-4, the J gene TRBJ2-1, with TRBD1 matching 8 bases. The CDR3 loop spans 14 amino acids. Germline V CDR1 and CDR2: MRHNA, SNTAGT. With 6 bases clipped from V and 8 bases from J, the junction kept 9 bases outside the gene matches. The CDR3 here is CASSRSGQGHEQFF. The CDR3 DNA reads TGTGCCAGCAGCCGTAGTGGACAGGGTCATGAGCAGTTCTTC.

V is TRBV11-2 and J is TRBJ1-5, with D tentatively TRBD1 (6 bases). Germline-derived CDR1 and CDR2 are SGHAT and FQNNGV. Trimming left V 4 bases short and J 4 bases short, with 14 bases between. This CDR3 comprises 15 residues. The CDR3 DNA follows: TGTGCCAGCAGCTCAACGACAGGCTCGAATCAGCCCCAGCATTTT. It is translated as CASSSTTGSNQPQHF.

CDR3 nucleotide sequence: TGTGCCATCAGTGATTTGAGGAGCCCCACAGATACGCAGTATTTT. It specifies CAISDLRSPTDTQYF. The chain uses TRBV10-3 and TRBJ2-3; D is unclear. This CDR3 has 15 residues. Trimming shortened V by 3 bases and J by 2 bases, and 12 bases separated the two germline ends. CDR1 and CDR2 (germline): ENHRY, SYGVKD.

The chain couples TRBV27 to TRBJ2-7; a weak D match, TRBD1 (6 bases). Germline CDR1 and CDR2: MNHEY and SMNVEV (reference sequence). V lost 4 bases to trimming and J lost 6 bases, with 13 bases between them. This CDR3 comprises 13 residues. CDR3 residues: CASSSDRRREQYF. The CDR3 coding sequence is TGTGCCAGCAGTTCAGACAGGCGCCGCGAGCAGTACTTC.

J is TRBJ2-3 and V is TRBV11-1; tentatively, D is TRBD1 (5 bases). Germline V lookup: CDR1 SGHAT, CDR2 FQDESV (reference sequence). The CDR3 is made up of 15 amino acids. Deletions cut 0 bases from V and 6 bases from J, with 13 bases between. CDR3 protein: CASSLARTPGDTQYF. The CDR3 DNA is TGTGCCAGCAGCTTAGCCCGGACACCCGGGGATACGCAGTATTTT.

This chain links TRBV14 with TRBJ2-3; 13 nucleotides agree with TRBD2. Germline values: CDR1 SGHDN, CDR2 FVKESK. With V trimmed by 4 bases and J by 3 bases, 1 base remained unmatched. The CDR3 is 15 amino acids. The CDR3 spells CASSRLAGGTDTQYF. Here the CDR3 DNA reads TGTGCCAGCAGCCGACTAGCGGGAGGAACAGATACGCAGTATTTT.

The rearrangement uses TRBV9 and TRBJ2-7; tentatively, D is TRBD2 (5 bases). CDR3 length: 16 amino acids. CDR1 SGDLS and CDR2 YYNGEE come from the germline V gene. V was cut by 4 bases and J by 3 bases, with 20 bases left in between. CDR3 protein: CASSSSEGSSIYEQYF. DNA for the CDR3: TGTGCCAGCAGCTCCTCCGAGGGCTCATCTATCTACGAGCAGTACTTC.

The chain carries TRBV5-4 and TRBJ2-1; the match to TRBD2 covers 11 bases. In germline, CDR1 is SGHNT, CDR2 YYREEE (reference sequence). V lost 5 bases, J lost 3 bases, and 4 bases stayed unmatched. The CDR3 totals 15 residues. CDR3 loop: CASRPTSGGYNEQFF. DNA for the CDR3: TGTGCCAGCAGGCCAACTAGCGGGGGCTACAATGAGCAGTTCTTC.

This sequence joins TRBV13 and TRBJ2-3, with TRBD2 matching 10 bases. The CDR3 runs 16 residues. Losses at the gene ends were 1 base for V and 4 bases for J; bases not matched to a gene: 5. Germline loops: CDR1 PRHDT, CDR2 FYEKMQ (reference sequence). The CDR3 reads CASSLESAGGSDTQYF. The CDR3, as DNA: TGTGCCAGCAGCTTAGAGTCAGCGGGGGGGTCAGATACGCAGTATTTT.

This chain links TRBV21-1 with TRBJ1-3; TRBD1 reflects the table's D call only, with no check against the DNA. TRBV21-1 is described as a pseudogene. The CDR3 runs 14 residues. Here the CDR3 reads CATSSRNRGNTIYF. CDR3 bases: TGTGCCACCAGCAGCAGGAACAGGGGAAACACCATATATTTT.

The chain has TRBV9 and TRBJ1-6, with D possibly matching TRBD1 (6 bases). CDR1 SGDLS and CDR2 YYNGEE come from the germline V gene. The CDR3 extends over 13 amino acids. V was pared by 3 bases and J by 11 bases, with 12 bases between. CDR3 DNA: TGTGCCAGCAGCGCCCGAACAGGGCCACCCCTCCACTTT. It codes for CASSARTGPPLHF.

V and J are TRBV11-3 and TRBJ2-2; TRBD2 matches at 10 bases. Unmatched junction bases numbered 5, after V lost 2 bases and J lost 5 bases. This CDR3 contains 16 residues. Germline values: CDR1 SGHNT, CDR2 YENEEA. CDR3 sequence (DNA): TGTGCCAGCAGCTTATCTCTAGCGGGAGTTACCGGGGAGCTGTTTTTT. It yields the protein CASSLSLAGVTGELFF.

The CDR3 coding sequence is TGTGCCAGCAGCTTAGAGTCTCGGGCTAGCGGGATCATATACAATGAGCAGTTCTTC. Its translation: CASSLESRASGIIYNEQFF. The chain links TRBV11-2 to TRBJ2-1; TRBD2 agrees at 9 bases. The CDR3 runs 19 residues. Germline V gene lookup returns CDR1 SGHAT and CDR2 FQNNGV. Trimming removed 0 bases from V and 4 bases from J; junction bases left unmatched: 13.

The chain couples TRBV9 to TRBJ2-5; D unresolved. Trimming stripped 3 bases from V and 6 bases from J, with 18 bases between. Germline V CDR1 and CDR2: SGDLS, YYNGEE. The length of the CDR3 is 15 residues. CDR3 protein: CASSAAHEATKTQYF. CDR3 DNA: TGTGCCAGCAGCGCGGCCCACGAAGCGACCAAGACCCAGTACTTC.

This chain joins TRBV2 and TRBJ2-7; D may be TRBD1 (5 bases). Germline assignment: CDR1 SNHLY and CDR2 FYNNEI. The CDR3 extends over 14 amino acids. V dropped 0 bases and J dropped 6 bases, with 12 bases sitting between them. CDR3 residues: CASSEAPTVSEQYF. CDR3 DNA sequence: TGTGCCAGCAGTGAAGCACCGACAGTCTCCGAGCAGTACTTC.

V gene TRBV5-1 combines with J gene TRBJ2-3, with D unresolved. Trimming removed 0 bases at V and 0 bases at J, with 5 bases between. This CDR3 spans 14 amino acids. CDR1 SGHRS and CDR2 YFSETQ come from the germline V gene. The CDR3 spells CASSLGASTDTQYF. The DNA for the CDR3 is TGCGCCAGCAGCTTGGGGGCTAGCACAGATACGCAGTATTTT.

This clone was seen only a few times. The chain recombines TRBV7-9 with TRBJ1-1, with a possible D match to TRBD1 (6 bases). This CDR3 is built from 15 residues. The germline V gene encodes CDR1 SEHNR and CDR2 FQNEAQ (reference sequence). V was pared by 4 bases and J by 4 bases, with 16 bases between. The CDR3 sequence: CASSYLRGGATEAFF. In DNA form, the CDR3 reads TGTGCCAGCAGCTACTTGCGGGGGGGCGCCACTGAAGCTTTCTTT.

The V call is TRBV18, the J call TRBJ1-1; tentatively, D is TRBD1 (6 bases). Germline loops: CDR1 KGHSH, CDR2 LQKENI. The germline V and J ends were trimmed by 5 bases and 5 bases, with 15 bases remaining between them. The CDR3 runs 14 residues. The CDR3 DNA reads as TGTGCCAGCTCAGCGGACAGACGGAGTACTGAAGCTTTCTTT. Encoded protein: CASSADRRSTEAFF.

This chain uses TRBV9 with TRBJ2-5; D possibly corresponds to TRBD1 (6 bases). V lost 4 bases to trimming and J lost 2 bases, with 15 bases between them. The CDR3 contains 15 residues. CDR1 SGDLS and CDR2 YYNGEE come from the germline V gene. The chain's CDR3 is CASSFRDNPQETQYF. DNA of the CDR3: TGTGCCAGCAGCTTCCGGGACAACCCTCAAGAGACCCAGTACTTC.

CDR3 amino acids: CSAGFGEQFF. CDR3 DNA sequence: TGCAGTGCCGGCTTCGGGGAGCAGTTCTTC. The gene calls are TRBV20-1 and TRBJ2-1, with D hard to call. The CDR3 is made up of 10 amino acids. The germline V gene encodes CDR1 DFQATT and CDR2 SNEGSKA (reference sequence). Deletions cut 6 bases from V and 10 bases from J, with 10 bases between.